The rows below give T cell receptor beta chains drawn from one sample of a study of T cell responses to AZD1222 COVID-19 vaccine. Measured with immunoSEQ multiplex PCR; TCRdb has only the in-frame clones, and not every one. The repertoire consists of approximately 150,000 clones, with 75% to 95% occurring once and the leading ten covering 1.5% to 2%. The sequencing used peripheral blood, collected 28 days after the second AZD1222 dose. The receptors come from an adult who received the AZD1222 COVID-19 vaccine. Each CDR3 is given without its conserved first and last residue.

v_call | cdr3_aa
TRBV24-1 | ATSDATRDISYNEQF
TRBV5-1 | ASSRTVGGMAEAF
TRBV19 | ASKSRGGNDNSPLH
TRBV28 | ASSFSATNYGYT
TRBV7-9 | AVGQHSTGPRGYT
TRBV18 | ASSPNRSGGNEKLF
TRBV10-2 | ASGDPGQPYEQY
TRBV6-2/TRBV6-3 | ASSEDRVDTEAF
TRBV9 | ASSPRQGEEDSPLH
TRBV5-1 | ASSLFGQDSGELF
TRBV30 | AWSPQGGRNQPQH
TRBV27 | ASSLGWGHSYEKLF
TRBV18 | ASSPPAIGELF
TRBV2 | ASSVLEGGDTQY
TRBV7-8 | ASSLPTTGGEQF
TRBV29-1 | SAQVNLNTEAF
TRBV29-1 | SVGTSGPTDTQY
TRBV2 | ASTPRDYGYT
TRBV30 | AWRQGGGGGNQPQH
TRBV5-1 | ASSLATVANTGELF
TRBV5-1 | ASSFAADGNTIY
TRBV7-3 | ASSLGGGPDNEQF
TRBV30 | AWSLTGGDEKLF
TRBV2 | ASSGQGANSPLH
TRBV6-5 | ASTPGQGYTGELF
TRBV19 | ASSIEGDPESGNTIY
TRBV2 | ASSPNRDGYT
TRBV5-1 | ASSSDPWPLNTEAF
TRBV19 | ASSIQGVLNTEAF
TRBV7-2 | ASSLGSVGPGETQY
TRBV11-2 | ASSFTGFLDGYT